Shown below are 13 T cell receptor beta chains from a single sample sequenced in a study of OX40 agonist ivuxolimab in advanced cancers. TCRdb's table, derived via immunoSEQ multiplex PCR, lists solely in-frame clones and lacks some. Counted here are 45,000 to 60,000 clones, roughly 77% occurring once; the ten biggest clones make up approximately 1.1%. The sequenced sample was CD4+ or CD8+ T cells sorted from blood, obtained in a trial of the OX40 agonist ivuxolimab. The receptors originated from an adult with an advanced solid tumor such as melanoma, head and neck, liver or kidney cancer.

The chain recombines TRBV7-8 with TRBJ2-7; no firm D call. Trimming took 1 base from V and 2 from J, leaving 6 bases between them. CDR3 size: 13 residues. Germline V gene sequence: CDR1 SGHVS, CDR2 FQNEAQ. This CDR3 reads CASSLGVPYEQYF. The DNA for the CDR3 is TGTGCCAGCAGCTTAGGCGTACCCTACGAGCAGTACTTC.

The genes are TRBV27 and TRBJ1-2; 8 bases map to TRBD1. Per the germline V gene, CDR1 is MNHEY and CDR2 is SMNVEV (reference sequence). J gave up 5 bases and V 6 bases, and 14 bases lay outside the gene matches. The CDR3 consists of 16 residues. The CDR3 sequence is CASRKSTGANGYGYTF. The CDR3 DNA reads TGTGCCAGCAGGAAATCGACAGGGGCCAACGGGTATGGCTACACCTTC.

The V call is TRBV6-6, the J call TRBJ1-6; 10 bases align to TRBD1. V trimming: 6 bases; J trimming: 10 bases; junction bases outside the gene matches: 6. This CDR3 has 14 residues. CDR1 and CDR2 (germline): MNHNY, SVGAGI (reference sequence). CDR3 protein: CASSKGDRGSPLHF. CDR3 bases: TGTGCCAGCAGCAAAGGGGACAGGGGCTCACCCCTCCACTTT.

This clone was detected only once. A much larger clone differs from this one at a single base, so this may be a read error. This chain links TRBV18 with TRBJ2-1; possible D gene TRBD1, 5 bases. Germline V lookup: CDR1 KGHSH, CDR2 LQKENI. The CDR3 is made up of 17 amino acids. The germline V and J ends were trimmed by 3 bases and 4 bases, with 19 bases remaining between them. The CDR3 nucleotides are TGTGCCAGCTCACCGCCTCCAGGGATGCGGCTTTACAATGAGCAGTTCTTC. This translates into CASSPPPGMRLYNEQFF.

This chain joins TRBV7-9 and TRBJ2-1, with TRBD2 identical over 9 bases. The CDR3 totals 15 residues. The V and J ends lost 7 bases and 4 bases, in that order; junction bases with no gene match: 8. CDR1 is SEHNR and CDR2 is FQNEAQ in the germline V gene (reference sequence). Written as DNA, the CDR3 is TGTGCCAGCACCGTTACAGCGGGGGGTTACAATGAGCAGTTCTTC. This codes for CASTVTAGGYNEQFF.

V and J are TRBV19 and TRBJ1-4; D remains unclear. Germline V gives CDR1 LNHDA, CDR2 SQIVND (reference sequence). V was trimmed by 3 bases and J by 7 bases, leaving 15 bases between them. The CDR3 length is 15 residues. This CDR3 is CASSIGLGRSEKLFF. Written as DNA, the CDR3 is TGTGCCAGTAGTATCGGTCTGGGGAGGAGTGAAAAACTGTTTTTT.

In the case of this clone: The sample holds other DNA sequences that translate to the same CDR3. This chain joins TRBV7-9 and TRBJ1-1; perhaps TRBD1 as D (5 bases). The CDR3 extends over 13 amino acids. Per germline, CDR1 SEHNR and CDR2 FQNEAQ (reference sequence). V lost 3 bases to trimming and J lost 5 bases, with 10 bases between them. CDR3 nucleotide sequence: TGTGCCAGCAGCTTGTTGGGGGGGACTGAAGCTTTCTTT. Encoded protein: CASSLLGGTEAFF. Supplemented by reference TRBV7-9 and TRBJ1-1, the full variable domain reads DTGVSQNPRHKITKRGQNVTFRCDPISEHNRLYWYRQTLGQGPEFLTYFQNEAQLEKSRLLSDRFSAERPKGSFSTLEIQRTEQGDSAMYLCASSLLGGTEAFFGQGTRLTVV.

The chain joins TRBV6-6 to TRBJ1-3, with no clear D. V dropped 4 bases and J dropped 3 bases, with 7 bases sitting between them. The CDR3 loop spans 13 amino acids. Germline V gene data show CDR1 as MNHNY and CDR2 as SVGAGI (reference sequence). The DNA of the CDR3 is TGTGCCAGCAGTTCGCTGTTTGGAAACACCATATATTTT. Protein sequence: CASSSLFGNTIYF.

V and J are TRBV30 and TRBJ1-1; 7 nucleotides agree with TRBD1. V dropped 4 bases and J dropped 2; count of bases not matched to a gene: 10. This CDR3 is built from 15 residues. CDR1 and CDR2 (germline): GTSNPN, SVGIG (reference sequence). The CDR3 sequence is CAWNWYGTDNTEAFF. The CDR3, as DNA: TGTGCCTGGAATTGGTACGGGACAGACAACACTGAAGCTTTCTTT. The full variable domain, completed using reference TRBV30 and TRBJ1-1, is SQTIHQWPATLVQPVGSPLSLECTVEGTSNPNLYWYRQAAGRGLQLLFYSVGIGQISSEVPQNLSASRPQDRQFILSSKKLLLSDSGFYLCAWNWYGTDNTEAFFGQGTRLTVV.

CDR3 bases: TGTGCCAGCAGCTTGGTAGCGGGGGGGCTCCACGAGCAGTACTTC. It yields the protein CASSLVAGGLHEQYF. This sequence joins TRBV5-4 and TRBJ2-7; TRBD2 matches 11 bases. Germline-derived CDR1 and CDR2 are SGHNT and YYREEE (reference sequence). With 0 bases clipped from V and 5 bases from J, the junction kept 4 bases outside the gene matches. This CDR3 is 15 amino acids long.

The DNA of the CDR3 is TGTGCCAGCAGCTTAATCCGGACTAGCGGGCATACAGATACGCAGTATTTT. Encoded protein: CASSLIRTSGHTDTQYF. The chain joins TRBV11-2 to TRBJ2-3, with 11 bases matching TRBD2. The germline V gene has CDR1 SGHAT and CDR2 FQNNGV. The CDR3 runs to 17 residues. V was pared by 2 bases and J by 3 bases, with 7 bases of the junction left unmatched.

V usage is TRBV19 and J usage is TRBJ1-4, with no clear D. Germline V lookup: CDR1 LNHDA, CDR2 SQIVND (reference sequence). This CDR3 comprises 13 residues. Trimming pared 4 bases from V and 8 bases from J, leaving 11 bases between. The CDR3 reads CASSTDWREKLFF. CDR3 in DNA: TGTGCCAGTAGTACCGATTGGAGGGAAAAACTGTTTTTT.

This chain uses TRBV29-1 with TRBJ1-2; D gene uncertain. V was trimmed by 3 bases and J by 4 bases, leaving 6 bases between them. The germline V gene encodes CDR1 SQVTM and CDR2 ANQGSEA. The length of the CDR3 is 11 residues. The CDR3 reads CSVDGVYGYTF. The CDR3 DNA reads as TGCAGCGTTGACGGGGTCTATGGCTACACCTTC.